Following are 20 T cell receptor beta chains from one sample sequenced in a study of T cell changes during pregnancy in multiple sclerosis. Assay used: immunoSEQ multiplex PCR; TCRdb lists only in-frame clones, some missing. The sample yields about 85,000 clones, approximately 91% seen once. The material was peripheral blood, obtained in the first trimester of pregnancy. The receptors shown here come from a female donor with multiple sclerosis, enrolled in a pregnancy study.

V usage is TRBV9 and J usage is TRBJ2-7, with 7 bases that match TRBD2. V lost 3 bases to trimming and J lost 2 bases; unmatched junction nucleotides: 11. The CDR3 runs 16 residues. The germline V gene has CDR1 SGDLS and CDR2 YYNGEE. DNA for the CDR3: TGTGCCAGCAGCGCTGCCGCGGGCAGCGGGGCCTACGAGCAGTACTTC. Translated: CASSAAAGSGAYEQYF.

The J gene is TRBJ1-1, the V gene TRBV19; TRBD1 is a possible D gene (5 bases). CDR3 length equals 16 residues. The V end lost 7 bases, the J end lost 4 bases, and 22 bases lay between the germline ends. Germline CDR1 LNHDA, CDR2 SQIVND (reference sequence). In nucleotides, the CDR3 is TGTGCCAGTAACCACCTTGGGGGGGGGAAAGTCACTGAAGCTTTCTTT. It codes for CASNHLGGGKVTEAFF.

V gene TRBV27 combines with J gene TRBJ1-1; tentative D call: TRBD1 (6 bases). CDR1 MNHEY and CDR2 SMNVEV come from the germline V gene (reference sequence). Trimming shortened V by 6 bases and J by 5 bases, and 22 bases separated the two germline ends. The CDR3 totals 16 residues. CDR3 nucleotide sequence: TGTGCCAGCAGGGAACAGGGTAGGGAGCCCCGAACTGAAGCTTTCTTT. This translates into CASREQGREPRTEAFF.

This clone appeared a few times. The chain links TRBV19 to TRBJ2-3; 8 positions agree with TRBD2. The CDR3 loop spans 16 amino acids. CDR1 LNHDA and CDR2 SQIVND come from the germline V gene (reference sequence). Germline trimming cut 4 bases from V and 3 bases from J; bases unmatched to any gene: 9. The chain's CDR3 is CASSKLAGGRTDTQYF. The CDR3 nucleotides are TGTGCCAGTAGTAAACTGGCGGGAGGTAGGACAGATACGCAGTATTTT.

The V and J genes are TRBV7-3 and TRBJ2-2; D is possibly TRBD1 (6 bases). The germline V and J ends were trimmed by 6 bases and 4 bases, with 15 bases remaining between them. Germline-derived CDR1 and CDR2 are SGHTA and FQGTGA. The CDR3 consists of 15 residues. For the CDR3, the DNA is TGTGCCAGCAGAAGGGACAACAGCGGCACCGGGGAGCTGTTTTTT. This translates into CASRRDNSGTGELFF.

The rearrangement uses TRBV10-1 and TRBJ2-2, with 8 positions matching TRBD2. CDR1 is WNHNN, CDR2 SYGVQD, per germline (reference sequence). The V segment lost 9 bases and the J segment 5 bases; nucleotides outside the gene matches: 14. The CDR3 covers 16 residues. CDR3 nucleotides: TGCGCCAGTGACTCTTGCGGGAGGATTCTTACCGGGGAGCTGTTTTTT. Its protein product is CASDSCGRILTGELFF.

V gene TRBV7-3 combines with J gene TRBJ2-3, with D maybe TRBD1 (6 bases). The CDR3 has 17 amino acids. CDR1 is SGHTA and CDR2 is FQGTGA in the germline V gene. Deletions cut 2 bases from V and 0 bases from J, with 15 bases between. CDR3 region: CASSLGPTGFSTDTQYF. CDR3 nucleotides: TGTGCCAGCAGCTTAGGGCCAACAGGGTTCAGCACAGATACGCAGTATTTT.

The chain employs TRBV21-1 and TRBJ2-3; TRBD2, as called in the table, went unchecked against the DNA. TRBV21-1 is marked as a pseudogene. The CDR3 loop spans 15 amino acids. CDR3 nucleotides: TGTGCCAGCACCCTACTAGCGGGGGTACTAGATACGCAGTATTTT. It translates to CASTLLAGVLDTQYF.

Concerning this clone itself: Additional DNA sequences in this sample encode the identical CDR3. The CDR3 sequence is CACRLVTGNTIYF. Here the CDR3 DNA reads TGTGCCTGCAGACTGGTGACGGGAAACACCATATATTTT. J is TRBJ1-3 and V is TRBV30, with D unresolved. Germline V gene data show CDR1 as GTSNPN and CDR2 as SVGIG (reference sequence). This CDR3 comprises 13 residues. Trimming took off 6 bases at V and 4 bases at J, with 13 bases between the two ends. Filled out from reference TRBV30 and TRBJ1-3, the complete variable domain reads SQTIHQWPATLVQPVGSPLSLECTVEGTSNPNLYWYRQAAGRGLQLLFYSVGIGQISSEVPQNLSASRPQDRQFILSSKKLLLSDSGFYLCACRLVTGNTIYFGEGSWLTVV.

This clone is a singleton in its sample. The genes are TRBV11-2 and TRBJ2-6; the match to TRBD1 covers 9 bases. The CDR3 sequence is 14 residues long. Germline V gene sequence: CDR1 SGHAT, CDR2 FQNNGV. Trimming removed 6 bases from V and 8 bases from J; junction bases left unmatched: 5. CDR3 protein: CASSQGQGTNVLTF. The CDR3, as DNA: TGTGCCAGCAGTCAGGGACAGGGAACCAACGTCCTGACTTTC. Filled out from reference TRBV11-2 and TRBJ2-6, the complete variable domain reads EAGVAQSPRYKIIEKRQSVAFWCNPISGHATLYWYQQILGQGPKLLIQFQNNGVVDDSQLPKDRFSAERLKGVDSTLKIQPAKLEDSAVYLCASSQGQGTNVLTFGAGSRLTVL.

The chain combines TRBV2 with TRBJ2-1; the match to TRBD2 covers 10 bases. The CDR3 is 14 amino acids. Germline CDR1 reads SNHLY; CDR2 reads FYNNEI. With 6 bases clipped from V and 4 bases from J, the junction kept 3 bases outside the gene matches. In DNA, the CDR3 is TGTGCCAGCAGCCCTAGCGGGGGATACAATGAGCAGTTCTTC. It yields the protein CASSPSGGYNEQFF.

This clone appeared a single time. This rearrangement joins TRBV25-1 to TRBJ2-1; 10 bases fit TRBD2. Germline values: CDR1 MGHDK, CDR2 SYGVNS. The CDR3 covers 14 residues. The J segment lost 6 bases and the V segment lost 5 bases, leaving 4 bases of the junction unmatched. The chain's CDR3 is CASSRLAGLNEQFF. CDR3 nucleotides: TGTGCCAGCAGTCGACTAGCGGGCCTCAATGAGCAGTTCTTC.

V gene TRBV12-5 combines with J gene TRBJ1-1; no reliable D call. The CDR3 extends over 13 amino acids. Trimming took off 4 bases at V and 0 bases at J, with 6 bases between the two ends. CDR1 LGHNT and CDR2 FRNRAP come from the germline V gene. The CDR3 coding sequence is TGTGCTAGTGGTTCAAACATGAACACTGAAGCTTTCTTT. Encoded protein: CASGSNMNTEAFF.

The chain carries TRBV5-1 and TRBJ2-3; a possible D gene is TRBD1 (5 bases). Germline CDR1 is SGHRS and CDR2 is YFSETQ. This CDR3 has 15 amino acids. V was shortened by 2 bases and J by 0 bases, with 10 bases between the two germline ends. The CDR3 spells CASSLTGTSTDTQYF. The DNA of the CDR3 is TGCGCCAGCAGCTTAACAGGAACTAGCACAGATACGCAGTATTTT.

This chain links TRBV4-1 with TRBJ2-5; TRBD2 is a possible D gene (6 bases). The CDR3 consists of 15 residues. Germline lookup yields CDR1 MGHRA and CDR2 YSYEKL. V lost 4 bases and J 1 base, leaving 13 bases between the germline ends. The CDR3 sequence: CASSLGGAGQETQYF. CDR3 sequence (DNA): TGCGCCAGCAGCCTTGGCGGGGCGGGCCAAGAGACCCAGTACTTC.

The rearrangement links TRBV9 to TRBJ2-7; TRBD1 aligns across 11 bases. CDR3 size: 16 residues. CDR1 is SGDLS, CDR2 YYNGEE, per germline. The trim removed 0 bases at V and 2 bases at J, leaving 4 bases unmatched. In nucleotides, the CDR3 is TGTGCCAGCAGCGTAGCTCCGGGACAGGGGGCCTACGAGCAGTACTTC. Translated, it gives CASSVAPGQGAYEQYF.

This chain uses TRBV29-1 with TRBJ1-1; D uncertain. The CDR3 is 13 residues long. V lost 4 bases to trimming and J lost 0 bases, with 9 bases between them. Per the germline V gene, CDR1 is SQVTM and CDR2 is ANQGSEA. The CDR3 region has the DNA TGCAGCGTTGGGGGAGGAATGAACACTGAAGCTTTCTTT. This gives the protein CSVGGGMNTEAFF. The whole variable domain, remainder taken from reference TRBV29-1 and TRBJ1-1, is SAVISQKPSRDICQRGTSLTIQCQVDSQVTMMFWYRQQPGQSLTLIATANQGSEATYESGFVIDKFPISRPNLTFSTLTVSNMSPEDSSIYLCSVGGGMNTEAFFGQGTRLTVV.

For the CDR3, the DNA is TGCAGCGTTGGATTGGGGACAATCACAGATACGCAGTATTTT. The encoded protein is CSVGLGTITDTQYF. The chain carries TRBV29-1 and TRBJ2-3, with a tentative D call TRBD1 (6 bases). The CDR3 is 14 amino acids. The germline V gene has CDR1 SQVTM and CDR2 ANQGSEA. The V end was cut by 4 bases, the J end by 2 bases, with 13 bases between.

This sequence joins TRBV21-1 and TRBJ2-7; the table's TRBD2 call for D was not verified on the DNA. TRBV21-1 is annotated as a pseudogene. The CDR3 runs to 16 residues. This chain's CDR3 is CASSKLAGVLGDEQYF. The CDR3 DNA follows: TGTGCCAGCAGCAAACTAGCGGGGGTTCTCGGGGACGAGCAGTACTTC.

V and J are TRBV2 and TRBJ1-4; D is ambiguous. The CDR3 runs to 13 residues. Germline V gene data show CDR1 as SNHLY and CDR2 as FYNNEI. V lost 6 bases and J 4 bases, leaving 9 bases between the germline ends. CDR3 loop: CASRVQNNEKLFF. CDR3 nucleotides: TGTGCCAGCAGGGTCCAGAATAATGAAAAACTGTTTTTT.